A single sample is the source of the 14 T cell receptor beta chains below, sequenced in a study of cytomegalovirus exposure and HLA in healthy donors. PCR involved 60 Vbeta and 13 Jbeta primers. Here immunoSEQ multiplex PCR was the method, and the copy in TCRdb shows in-frame clones only, minus some. The repertoire holds some 220,000 clones, with 75% to 90% as singletons. The sequenced sample consisted of PBMCs. The receptors were gathered from a woman aged 18-29 years in good health and CMV-seronegative.

The chain has TRBV4-1 and TRBJ2-7; 8 bases align to TRBD2. The germline V gene has CDR1 MGHRA and CDR2 YSYEKL. This CDR3 comprises 16 residues. Trimming took 0 bases from V and 0 from J; bases not matched to a gene: 4. The CDR3 DNA follows: TGCGCCAGCAGCCAAGAGAAGCGGGGGCGCTCCTACGAGCAGTACTTC. This gives the protein CASSQEKRGRSYEQYF.

V is TRBV5-6 and J is TRBJ1-5; D is perhaps TRBD1 (6 bases). Trimming pared 4 bases from V and 5 bases from J, leaving 16 bases between. Germline V gene lookup returns CDR1 SGHDT and CDR2 YYEEEE. CDR3 length: 15 amino acids. CDR3 DNA: TGTGCCAGCAGCCGAGGACAGCTGCGCGATCAGCCCCAGCATTTT. Amino acid sequence: CASSRGQLRDQPQHF.

The chain combines TRBV4-3 with TRBJ1-2; D call uncertain. V lost 0 bases and J 2 bases, leaving 16 bases between the germline ends. The CDR3 consists of 17 residues. The germline gives CDR1 LGHNA, CDR2 YSLEER. The CDR3, as DNA: TGCGCCAGCAGCCAAGATACTGGAGGCCCACGGAACTATGGCTACACCTTC. It codes for CASSQDTGGPRNYGYTF.

This rearrangement joins TRBV7-9 to TRBJ2-1, with D possibly TRBD2 on 5 matching bases. CDR3 length: 12 residues. V was trimmed by 1 base and J by 7 bases, leaving 5 bases between them. Per the germline V gene, CDR1 is SEHNR and CDR2 is FQNEAQ (reference sequence). CDR3 DNA sequence: TGTGCCAGCAGCTTAGAGCGGAATGAGCAGTTCTTC. This gives the protein CASSLERNEQFF.

The J gene is TRBJ2-7, the V gene TRBV21-1; whether TRBD1, the table's D call, matches the DNA was not checked. TRBV21-1 is annotated as a pseudogene. This CDR3 region has 14 residues. CDR3 amino acids: CASSAPRQGDEQYF. The CDR3 bases are TGTGCCAGCAGCGCACCTCGACAGGGCGACGAGCAGTACTTC.

This rearrangement joins TRBV4-3 to TRBJ2-2; no clear D. Per germline, CDR1 LGHNA and CDR2 YSLEER. V lost 0 bases and J 7 bases, leaving 6 bases between the germline ends. The CDR3 runs 13 residues. CDR3 DNA sequence: TGCGCCAGCAGCCAAGAGTCGGGCGGGGAGCTGTTTTTT. It yields the protein CASSQESGGELFF.

The rearrangement joins TRBV19 to TRBJ2-3; D not certain. CDR3 length: 13 amino acids. V gave up 2 bases and J gave up 4 bases, with 7 bases separating them. The germline CDR1 and CDR2 sequences are LNHDA and SQIVND (reference sequence). CDR3 coding DNA: TGTGCCAGTAGTATACTACCCGCAGATACGCAGTATTTT. Its translation is CASSILPADTQYF.

CDR3 coding DNA: TGCGCCAGCAGCTACCCGGGACAGGGAGTCGAGCAGTACTTC. The encoded protein is CASSYPGQGVEQYF. This rearrangement joins TRBV5-1 to TRBJ2-7; 9 nucleotides line up with TRBD1. Germline V gene lookup returns CDR1 SGHRS and CDR2 YFSETQ. The CDR3 sequence is 14 residues long. Trimming took 3 bases from V and 6 from J; bases not matched to a gene: 7.

The genes are TRBV6-5 and TRBJ2-2; TRBD1 matches at 7 bases. The CDR3 is 16 amino acids. Germline CDR1 MNHEY, CDR2 SVGAGI. The ends lost 1 base at V and 5 bases at J; junction bases unmatched: 7. In DNA, the CDR3 is TGTGCCAGCAGTTACTTATGGCAGGGGGATACCGGGGAGCTGTTTTTT. This translates into CASSYLWQGDTGELFF.

The chain is built from TRBV6-5 and TRBJ1-2; D is unclear. Trimming stripped 4 bases from V and 7 bases from J, with 10 bases between. The CDR3 has 12 amino acids. In germline, CDR1 is MNHEY, CDR2 SVGAGI. The CDR3 DNA reads as TGTGCCAGCAGTTTTTCGGGAACTGGCTACACCTTC. Its protein is CASSFSGTGYTF.

This sequence joins TRBV4-1 and TRBJ2-3; 11 bases align to TRBD2. Unmatched junction bases numbered 4, after V lost 3 bases and J lost 2 bases. The length of the CDR3 is 16 residues. Germline V gene lookup returns CDR1 MGHRA and CDR2 YSYEKL. The CDR3 loop is CASSQSSGGLTDTQYF. The DNA of the CDR3 is TGCGCCAGCAGCCAGTCTAGCGGGGGGCTCACAGATACGCAGTATTTT.

Comment on this clone: The sample contains more than one DNA sequence encoding this CDR3. V gene TRBV27 combines with J gene TRBJ1-5; a weak D match, TRBD1 (6 bases). Per germline, CDR1 MNHEY and CDR2 SMNVEV (reference sequence). Trimming removed 3 bases at V and 4 bases at J, with 10 bases between. CDR3 length: 14 residues. The CDR3 DNA reads as TGTGCCAGCAGTTTTGGGGGGGCGAATCAGCCCCAGCATTTT. Translating it yields CASSFGGANQPQHF.

This sequence joins TRBV30 and TRBJ2-5; unclear D gene. V lost 0 bases and J 8 bases, leaving 7 bases between the germline ends. Germline V lookup: CDR1 GTSNPN, CDR2 SVGIG (reference sequence). The CDR3 contains 11 residues. CDR3 DNA sequence: TGTGCCTGGAGTGTACCAGGAACCCAGTACTTC. It is translated as CAWSVPGTQYF. Looking up the rest from reference TRBV30 and TRBJ2-5 gives the full variable domain: SQTIHQWPATLVQPVGSPLSLECTVEGTSNPNLYWYRQAAGRGLQLLFYSVGIGQISSEVPQNLSASRPQDRQFILSSKKLLLSDSGFYLCAWSVPGTQYFGPGTRLLVL.

This chain links TRBV6-5 with TRBJ1-3, with D possibly matching TRBD1 (6 bases). Germline lookup yields CDR1 MNHEY and CDR2 SVGAGI. The CDR3 consists of 15 residues. The V and J ends lost 6 bases and 0 bases respectively, with 12 bases between them. The CDR3 spells CASRSRGYSGNTIYF. The CDR3 region has the DNA TGTGCCAGCAGGTCCAGGGGTTACTCTGGAAACACCATATATTTT.